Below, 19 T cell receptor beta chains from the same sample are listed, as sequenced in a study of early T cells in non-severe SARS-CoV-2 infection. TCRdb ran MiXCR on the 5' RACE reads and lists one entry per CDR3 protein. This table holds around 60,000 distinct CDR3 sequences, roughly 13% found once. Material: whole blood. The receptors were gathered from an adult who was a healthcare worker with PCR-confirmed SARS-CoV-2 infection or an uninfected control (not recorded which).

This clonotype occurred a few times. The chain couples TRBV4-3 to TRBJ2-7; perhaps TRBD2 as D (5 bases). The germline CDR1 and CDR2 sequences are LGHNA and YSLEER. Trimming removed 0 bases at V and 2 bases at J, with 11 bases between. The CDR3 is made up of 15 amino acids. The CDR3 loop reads CASSQDPSGAYEQYF. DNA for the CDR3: TGCGCCAGCAGCCAAGATCCCAGCGGAGCCTACGAGCAGTACTTC.

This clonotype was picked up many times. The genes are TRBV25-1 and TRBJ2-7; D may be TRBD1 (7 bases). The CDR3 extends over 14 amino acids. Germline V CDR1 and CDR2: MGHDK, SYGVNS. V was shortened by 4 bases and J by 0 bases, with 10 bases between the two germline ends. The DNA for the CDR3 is TGTGCCAGCAGTGGGCGGGACAGCTCCTACGAGCAGTACTTC. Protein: CASSGRDSSYEQYF.

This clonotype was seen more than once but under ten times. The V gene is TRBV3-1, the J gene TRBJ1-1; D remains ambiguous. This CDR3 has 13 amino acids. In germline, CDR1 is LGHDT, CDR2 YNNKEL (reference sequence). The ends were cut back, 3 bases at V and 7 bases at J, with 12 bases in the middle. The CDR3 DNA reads TGTGCCAGCAGCCAGATCTCCGGGCTTGAAGCTTTCTTT. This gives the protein CASSQISGLEAFF. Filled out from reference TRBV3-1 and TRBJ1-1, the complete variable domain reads DTAVSQTPKYLVTQMGNDKSIKCEQNLGHDTMYWYKQDSKKFLKIMFSYNNKELIINETVPNRFSPKSPDKAHLNLHINSLELGDSAVYFCASSQISGLEAFFGQGTRLTVV.

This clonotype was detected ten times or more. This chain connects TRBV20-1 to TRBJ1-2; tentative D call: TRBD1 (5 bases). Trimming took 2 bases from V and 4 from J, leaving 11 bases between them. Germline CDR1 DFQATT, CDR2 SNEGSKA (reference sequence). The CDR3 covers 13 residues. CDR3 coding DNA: TGCAGTGCTAGAATGGGGGGTCCCTATGGCTACACCTTC. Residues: CSARMGGPYGYTF.

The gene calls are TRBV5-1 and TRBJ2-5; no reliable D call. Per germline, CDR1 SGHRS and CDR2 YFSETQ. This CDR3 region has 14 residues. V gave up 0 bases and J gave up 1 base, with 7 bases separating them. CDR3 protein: CASSLGQRQETQYF. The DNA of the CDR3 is TGCGCCAGCAGCTTGGGGCAGCGCCAAGAGACCCAGTACTTC.

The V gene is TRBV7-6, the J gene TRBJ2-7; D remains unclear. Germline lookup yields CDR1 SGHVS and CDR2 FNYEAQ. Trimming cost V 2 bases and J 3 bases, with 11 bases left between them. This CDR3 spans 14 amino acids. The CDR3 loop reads CASSLFFGDYEQYF. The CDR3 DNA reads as TGTGCCAGCAGCTTATTTTTTGGGGACTACGAGCAGTACTTC.

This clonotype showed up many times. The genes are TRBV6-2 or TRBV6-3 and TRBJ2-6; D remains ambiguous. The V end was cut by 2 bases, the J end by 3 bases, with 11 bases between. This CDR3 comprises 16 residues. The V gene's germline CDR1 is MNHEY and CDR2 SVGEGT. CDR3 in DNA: TGTGCCAGCAGTTACCCGGATGCAAATGGGGCCAACGTCCTGACTTTC. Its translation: CASSYPDANGANVLTF.

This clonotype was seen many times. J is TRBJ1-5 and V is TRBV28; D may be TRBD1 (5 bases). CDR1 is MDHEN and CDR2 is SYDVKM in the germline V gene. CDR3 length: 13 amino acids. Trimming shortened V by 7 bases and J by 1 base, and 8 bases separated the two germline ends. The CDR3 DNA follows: TGTGCCAGCACTCCAGGGAGCAATCAGCCCCAGCATTTT. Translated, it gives CASTPGSNQPQHF.

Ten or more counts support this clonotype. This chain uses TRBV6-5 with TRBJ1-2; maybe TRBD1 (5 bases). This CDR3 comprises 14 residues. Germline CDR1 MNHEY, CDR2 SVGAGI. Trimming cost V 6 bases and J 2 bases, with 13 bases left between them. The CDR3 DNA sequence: TGTGCCAGCAGGTTCAGGGATTTGAACTATGGCTACACCTTC. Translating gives CASRFRDLNYGYTF.

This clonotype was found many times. In DNA, the CDR3 is TGTGCCAGCGGCACAGATACGCAGTATTTT. Its protein product is CASGTDTQYF. This chain joins TRBV9 and TRBJ2-3, with no clear D. This CDR3 is 10 amino acids long. V was clipped by 7 bases and J by 1 base, with 1 base between them. Germline V gene data show CDR1 as SGDLS and CDR2 as YYNGEE.

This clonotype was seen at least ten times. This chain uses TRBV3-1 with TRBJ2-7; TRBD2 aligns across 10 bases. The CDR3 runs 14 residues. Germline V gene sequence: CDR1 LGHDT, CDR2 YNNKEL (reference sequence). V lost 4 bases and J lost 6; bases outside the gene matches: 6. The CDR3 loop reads CASSPSGRASEQYF. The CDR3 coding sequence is TGTGCCAGCAGCCCCAGCGGGAGGGCCTCCGAGCAGTACTTC.

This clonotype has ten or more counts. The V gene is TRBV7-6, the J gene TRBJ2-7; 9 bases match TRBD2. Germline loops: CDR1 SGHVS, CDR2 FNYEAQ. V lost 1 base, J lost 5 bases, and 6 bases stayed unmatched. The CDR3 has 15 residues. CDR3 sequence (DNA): TGTGCCAGCAGCTTAGTATCAAGCGGGAGGCACGAGCAGTACTTC. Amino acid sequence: CASSLVSSGRHEQYF. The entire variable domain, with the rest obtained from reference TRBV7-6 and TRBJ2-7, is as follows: GAGVSQSPRYKVTKRGQDVALRCDPISGHVSLYWYRQALGQGPEFLTYFNYEAQQDKSGLPNDRFSAERPEGSISTLTIQRTEQRDSAMYRCASSLVSSGRHEQYFGPGTRLTVT.

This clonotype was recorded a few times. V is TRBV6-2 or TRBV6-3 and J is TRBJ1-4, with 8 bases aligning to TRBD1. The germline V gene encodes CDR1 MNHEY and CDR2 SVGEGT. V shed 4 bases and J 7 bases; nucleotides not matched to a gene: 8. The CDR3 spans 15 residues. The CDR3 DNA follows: TGTGCCAGCAGTTCGATCAGGGGGCGTGGTGAAAAACTGTTTTTT. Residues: CASSSIRGRGEKLFF.

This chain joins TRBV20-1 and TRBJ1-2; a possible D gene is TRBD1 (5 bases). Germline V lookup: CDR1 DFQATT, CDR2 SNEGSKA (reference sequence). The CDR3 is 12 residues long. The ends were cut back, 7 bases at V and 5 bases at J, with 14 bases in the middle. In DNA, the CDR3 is TGCAGTGTGGGCAGGGTTCAGTATGGCTACACCTTC. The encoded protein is CSVGRVQYGYTF.

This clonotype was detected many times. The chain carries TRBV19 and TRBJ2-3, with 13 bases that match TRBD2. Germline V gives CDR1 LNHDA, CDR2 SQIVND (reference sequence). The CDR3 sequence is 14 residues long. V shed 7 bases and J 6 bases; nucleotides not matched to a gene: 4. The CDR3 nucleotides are TGTGCCAGTACTGGACTAGCGGGGGCCGATACGCAGTATTTT. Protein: CASTGLAGADTQYF. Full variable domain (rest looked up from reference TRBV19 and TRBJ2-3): DGGITQSPKYLFRKEGQNVTLSCEQNLNHDAMYWYRQDPGQGLRLIYYSQIVNDFQKGDIAEGYSVSREKKESFPLTVTSAQKNPTAFYLCASTGLAGADTQYFGPGTRLTVL.

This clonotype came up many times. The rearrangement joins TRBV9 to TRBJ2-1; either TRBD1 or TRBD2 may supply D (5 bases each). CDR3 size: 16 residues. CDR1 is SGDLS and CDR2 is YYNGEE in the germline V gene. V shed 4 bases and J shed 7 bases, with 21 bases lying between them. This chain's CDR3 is CASSPIPGPWDNEQFF. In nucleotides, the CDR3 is TGTGCCAGCAGCCCTATCCCGGGACCCTGGGATAATGAGCAGTTCTTC.

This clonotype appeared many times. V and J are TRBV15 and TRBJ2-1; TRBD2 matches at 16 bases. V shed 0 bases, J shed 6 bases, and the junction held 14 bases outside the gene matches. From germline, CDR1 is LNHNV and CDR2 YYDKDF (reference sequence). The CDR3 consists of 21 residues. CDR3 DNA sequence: TGTGCCACCAGCAGAGATCGGGGACTAGCGGGGGGGCCCTCTAGGGGCAATGAGCAGTTCTTC. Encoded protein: CATSRDRGLAGGPSRGNEQFF.

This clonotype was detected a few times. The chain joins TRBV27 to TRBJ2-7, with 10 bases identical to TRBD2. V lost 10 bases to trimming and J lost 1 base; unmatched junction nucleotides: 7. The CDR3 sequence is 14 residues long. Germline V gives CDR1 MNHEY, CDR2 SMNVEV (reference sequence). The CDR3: CATWTSGLSYEQYF. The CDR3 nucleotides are TGTGCCACCTGGACTAGCGGCCTTTCCTACGAGCAGTACTTC.

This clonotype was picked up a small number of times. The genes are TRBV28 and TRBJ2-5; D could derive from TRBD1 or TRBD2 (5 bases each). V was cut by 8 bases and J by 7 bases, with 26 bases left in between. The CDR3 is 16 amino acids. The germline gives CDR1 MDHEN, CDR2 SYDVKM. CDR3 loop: CASLRGRKGWGMTQYF. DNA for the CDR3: TGTGCCAGCCTCAGAGGCAGGAAGGGTTGGGGGATGACCCAGTACTTC.